This passage covers 10 T cell receptor beta chains from one sample sequenced in a study of blood T cell repertoires in COVID-19 (dated by TCRdb to 2020 to 2021). The library was built by means of the immunoSEQ multiplex PCR assay. TCRdb obtained this table from immuneACCESS and retained in-frame rearrangements with V and J assigned. These tables miss some clones; where compared with another copy, unresolved V genes account for less than half of the shortfall, and the remainder is unexplained. For this sample there are roughly 30,000 clones; 70% to 85% appear just once. The ten largest clones take up about an eighth of the sample. Sequenced material: peripheral blood. These TCRs come from a human donor in a cohort sampled during active COVID-19.

The gene calls are TRBV24-1 and TRBJ1-5; D uncertain. Germline loops: CDR1 KGHDR, CDR2 SFDVKD. This CDR3 is built from 11 residues. Trimming removed 12 bases from V and 2 bases from J, with 7 bases in between. This CDR3 reads CAVSGNQPQHF. For the CDR3, the DNA is TGTGCCGTCTCCGGCAATCAGCCCCAGCATTTT.

The chain links TRBV11-2 to TRBJ2-5; perhaps TRBD1 as D (6 bases). There are 16 residues in the CDR3. Per germline, CDR1 SGHAT and CDR2 FQNNGV. The V end lost 5 bases, the J end lost 0 bases, and 16 bases lay between the germline ends. In nucleotides, the CDR3 is TGTGCCAGCAGCCCCACCCCAGGGGCCTACCAAGAGACCCAGTACTTC. It is translated as CASSPTPGAYQETQYF.

V gene TRBV3-1 (or the pseudogene TRBV3-2) combines with J gene TRBJ2-7; 9 nucleotides line up with TRBD1. The J segment lost 7 bases and the V segment lost 4 bases, leaving 11 bases of the junction unmatched. From germline, CDR1 is LGHDT and CDR2 YNNKEL (reference sequence). This CDR3 has 15 amino acids. The CDR3 DNA reads as TGTGCCAGCAGCCTCAGAGGGACAGGGCGGTGGGAGCAGTACTTC. Its protein is CASSLRGTGRWEQYF.

The chain has TRBV7-2 and TRBJ1-2; TRBD1 might be the D (5 bases). V lost 5 bases and J lost 2, with 15 bases in between. The CDR3 loop spans 15 amino acids. Germline V gene lookup returns CDR1 SGHTA and CDR2 FQGNSA. The CDR3 here is CASSPGGGVNYGYTF. CDR3 bases: TGTGCCAGCAGCCCCGGGGGTGGAGTAAACTATGGCTACACCTTC.

This clone has a handful of counts. J is TRBJ2-7 and V is TRBV7-9; 9 positions match TRBD1. Germline V lookup: CDR1 SEHNR, CDR2 FQNEAQ (reference sequence). Trimming cost V 6 bases and J 5 bases; bases outside gene matches: 8. CDR3 length: 14 amino acids. CDR3 in amino acids: CASSFPGQGNEQYF. In DNA form, the CDR3 reads TGTGCCAGCAGTTTTCCGGGACAGGGTAACGAGCAGTACTTC.

The chain uses TRBV19 and TRBJ1-2; 8 bases agree with TRBD1. V dropped 7 bases and J dropped 4; count of bases not matched to a gene: 8. The germline CDR1 and CDR2 sequences are LNHDA and SQIVND (reference sequence). This CDR3 has 14 amino acids. The DNA of the CDR3 is TGTGCCAGTACCCTGACAGGGGAGGGCTATGGCTACACCTTC. Its protein product is CASTLTGEGYGYTF.

The V call is TRBV5-1, the J call TRBJ1-6; TRBD1 agrees at 10 bases. The CDR3 loop spans 16 amino acids. The germline V gene encodes CDR1 SGHRS and CDR2 YFSETQ. Trimming removed 3 bases from V and 3 bases from J; junction bases left unmatched: 3. CDR3 region: CASSWTGGNYNSPLHF. The CDR3 DNA reads TGCGCCAGCAGCTGGACAGGGGGGAACTATAATTCACCCCTCCACTTT.

V is TRBV5-5 and J is TRBJ1-6; TRBD1 is a possible D gene (5 bases). Germline V lookup: CDR1 SGHKS, CDR2 YYEKEE (reference sequence). The CDR3 covers 14 residues. The V end was cut by 4 bases, the J end by 7 bases, with 12 bases between. The CDR3 DNA reads TGTGCCAGCAGCCTGCGAACAGGAAATTCACCCCTCCACTTT. This sequence encodes CASSLRTGNSPLHF.

The chain joins TRBV10-2 to TRBJ2-1, with 12 bases lining up with TRBD2. CDR1 and CDR2 (germline): WSHSY, SAAADI. The V and J ends lost 4 bases and 0 bases, in that order; junction bases with no gene match: 7. The CDR3 is 18 residues long. The CDR3 reads CASSARTSGTSSYNEQFF. In DNA form, the CDR3 reads TGCGCCAGCAGTGCGAGGACTAGCGGGACCAGCTCCTACAATGAGCAGTTCTTC.

The V call is TRBV30, the J call TRBJ2-7; 9 nucleotides match TRBD1. Germline V CDR1 and CDR2: GTSNPN, SVGIG (reference sequence). The CDR3 length is 15 residues. V shed 0 bases and J 3 bases; nucleotides not matched to a gene: 6. CDR3 coding DNA: TGTGCCTGGAGTGTACAGGGGGCCGGAGGCTACGAGCAGTACTTC. It codes for CAWSVQGAGGYEQYF.